This section outlines one T cell receptor beta chain sequence together with its context. Its antigen remains unidentified. The data derive from a study of T cell repertoires in cytomegalovirus infection. Via MiXCR, TCRdb re-called the reads, giving one row per CDR3 protein. The data show 250,000 to 400,000 distinct CDR3 sequences, roughly 25% seen once. CDR1 is LNHDA, CDR2 SQIVND, per germline (reference sequence). Trimming removed 5 bases from V and 6 bases from J; junction bases left unmatched: 16. CDR3 length: 18 residues. The receptor was derived from a human donor in good health (CMV status not recorded). Some clones in this sample may be carry-over from other donors' samples. The chain has TRBV19 and TRBJ2-1, with 10 bases identical to TRBD2. Material: cultured PBMCs, obtained from culture after CMV antigen stimulation. In nucleotides, the CDR3 is TGTGCCAGTAGTTCCCGGGGGAGCGGGAGGGCCATTGGCAATGAGCAGTTCTTC. Protein: CASSSRGSGRAIGNEQFF.